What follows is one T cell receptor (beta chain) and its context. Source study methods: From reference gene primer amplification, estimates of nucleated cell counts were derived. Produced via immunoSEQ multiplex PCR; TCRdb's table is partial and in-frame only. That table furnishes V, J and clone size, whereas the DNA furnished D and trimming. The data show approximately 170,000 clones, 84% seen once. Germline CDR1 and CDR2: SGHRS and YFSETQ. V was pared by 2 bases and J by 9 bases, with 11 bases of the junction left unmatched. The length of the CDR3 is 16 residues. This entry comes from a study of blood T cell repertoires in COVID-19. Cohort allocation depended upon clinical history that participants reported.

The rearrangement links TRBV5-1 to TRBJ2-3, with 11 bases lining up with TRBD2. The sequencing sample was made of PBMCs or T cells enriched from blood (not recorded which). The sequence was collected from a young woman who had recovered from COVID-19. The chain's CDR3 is CASSFSGSGGAETQYF. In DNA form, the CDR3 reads TGCGCCAGCAGCTTCTCGGGTAGCGGGGGGGCGGAAACGCAGTATTTT.